This TCR beta chain was captured by sequencing in a study of regulatory T cells in long-lasting Graves disease (dated by TCRdb to the early 2020s). About the investigation overall: Persistent Graves' disease was defined as antithyroid drug treatment for over 5 years with persistently positive TSH receptor autoantibodies. Patients with persistent Graves' disease were compared with patients with newly diagnosed Graves' disease using TCR sequencing and RNA sequencing of peripheral blood. A total of about 33 samples underwent TCR sequencing, from about 13 patients with persistent Graves' disease and some 20 patients with newly diagnosed Graves' disease. The study was conducted in China and was registered as a clinical trial. Persistent Graves' disease patients in the clinical cohort had taken antithyroid drugs for roughly ten years on average. General conclusions and limits of the study: Sequencing and analysis were restricted to the TCR beta chain. TRBV28, TRBJ1-2 and TRBJ2-5 were preferentially used in persistent disease, while TRBV20-1 and TRBJ2-1 were favored in newly diagnosed disease. The small sample size was acknowledged by the authors as a limitation that may reduce accuracy. Patients with persistent disease shared more public clonotypes (fewer than 3,000) than newly diagnosed patients did (more than 900). Compared with newly diagnosed patients, persistent Graves' disease patients had lower TCR Shannon entropy and fewer highly expanded clones, which suggests clonal expansion. Because the primary lesion, thyroid tissue, could not be accessed, the study looked at peripheral blood alone.

Per the publication, the time point label means: persistent/refractory GD, antithyroid drugs over 5 years with positive TRAb. For both TCR sequencing and RNA sequencing, RNA was extracted from PBMCs in TRIzol. The diagnosis of Graves' disease followed American Thyroid Association guidelines. Patients for the study were recruited at an endocrinology department in Xi'an, China. Each patient gave roughly 8.4 milliliters of peripheral blood, collected in an EDTA anticoagulant tube. Ficoll Paque Plus density gradient separation was used to isolate PBMCs, and no additional T cell sorting was done. An Agilent 2100 Bioanalyzer and agarose gel were used to assess RNA quality, and a NanoDrop 2000 was used to measure RNA concentration. V and J lose 5 bases and 8 bases, and a span of 16 bases separates them. The CDR3 covers 14 residues, taking in both the cysteine and the phenylalanine. Only the CDR3 DNA stays, 42 bases, in frame from base 1. As encoded in the germline V gene (reference sequence), CDR1 is SEHNR while CDR2 is FQNEAQ.

The receptor library was made with multiplex PCR. The sample was run on an Illumina HiSeq 4000. iRepertoire HTBI primers and Arm-PCR amplification of CDR3 regions were used to construct TCR beta libraries. Gel purification was performed on PCR products prior to sequencing. As for how the authors treated the data: A total of fewer than 80 TRBV and some 15 TRBJ segments were identified across samples and were used for gene usage analysis of CDR3 amino acid clonotypes. Filtered high-quality paired reads were merged into contigs using COPE and FqMerger. Contigs were aligned with BLAST to IMGT TRBV, TRBD and TRBJ reference genes, and CDR3 was defined per IMGT. Any clonotype with a frequency above 0.1% was counted as a highly expanded clone. Shannon entropy was used to measure repertoire diversity, and the Gini coefficient was used to measure V-J evenness. Clonotypes shared by more than one individual were considered public. TCRdb reprocessing: public reads trimmed at Q25 with fastp, clones called with MiXCR, in-frame beta chains kept. Rows matching on CDR3 protein sequence are summarized as one entry with the most common DNA and genes. TCRdb, not the original authors, processed these V and J calls. Here the sample has 500,000 to 700,000 distinct CDR3 sequences; around 30% occur a single time. The ten largest clones capture 40% to 55% of the sample.

A remark on this clonotype: Its antigen has not been determined. Nothing much larger sits one base from this clone, and base qualities are not available.

The clonotype comes from a female donor with Graves disease. Recombination connected TRBV7-9 to TRBJ1-5; TRBD1 is a possible D gene, resting on 5 matching bases. The specimen was peripheral blood mononuclear cells (PBMCs), collected when the disease was refractory, from a patient treated with antithyroid drugs. This receptor has the CDR3 CASSLEDGGKPQHF. The nucleotide sequence is given as TGTGCCAGCAGCCTAGAGGACGGGGGGAAGCCCCAGCATTTT.